What follows is one T cell receptor beta chain and its context. TCRdb reprocessed the 5' RACE reads with MiXCR, giving one entry per CDR3 protein. The sample shows 200,000 to 250,000 distinct CDR3 sequences, roughly a tenth of them seen only once. This record belongs to a study of CD8 T cells in ankylosing spondylitis. With V trimmed by 0 bases and J by 13 bases, 6 bases remained unmatched. From germline, CDR1 is LGHDT and CDR2 YNNKEL (reference sequence). CDR3 length: 13 amino acids. The sequence came from a male donor with ankylosing spondylitis or in good health (not recorded which). Sequencing input: blood, either unsorted or a sorted T cell fraction (not recorded which). This chain joins TRBV3-1 and TRBJ2-1; 7 bases line up with TRBD2. This chain's CDR3 is CASSQDRAGDQFF. In DNA, the CDR3 is TGTGCCAGCAGCCAAGATAGGGCGGGGGACCAGTTCTTC.